This T cell receptor beta chain comes out of a study of regulatory T cells in long-lasting Graves disease. To make TCR beta libraries, researchers used iRepertoire HTBI primers and Arm-PCR of CDR3 regions. MiXCR, run by TCRdb on the multiplex PCR reads, gives a single entry per CDR3 protein. Among roughly 500,000 distinct CDR3 sequences listed, less than 25% were seen once. Turning to this clonotype: Antigen unknown.

Time point meaning: persistent/refractory GD, antithyroid drugs over 5 years with positive TRAb. From RNA extracted from PBMCs, the TCR library was made. The CDR3 contains 12 residues. Germline lookup yields CDR1 MNHEY and CDR2 SVGAGI. V shed 4 bases and J shed 8 bases, with 11 bases lying between them. Study results and caveats: Among samples with persistent disease, TRBV28, TRBJ1-2 and TRBJ2-5 were favored.

The sample consisted of peripheral blood mononuclear cells (PBMCs), taken when the disease was refractory, from a patient treated with antithyroid drugs. The origin of this receptor is a female donor with Graves disease. This sequence joins TRBV6-5 and TRBJ1-1; D possibly corresponds to TRBD1 (5 bases). The CDR3 region is CASSSGRREAFF. CDR3 sequence (DNA): TGTGCCAGCAGTTCAGGGCGAAGGGAAGCTTTCTTT.